The 21 T cell receptor beta chains reported below all come from one sample, sequenced in a study of CD8+ T cells in alopecia areata. Sequencing used cDNA as its template, made by extracting RNA and reverse transcribing it. Produced via immunoSEQ multiplex PCR; TCRdb's table is partial and in-frame only. The sample lists 200,000 to 250,000 clones, 30% to 40% occurring once. As for treatment: oral pan-JAK inhibitor, 5-10 mg twice daily. The specimen comprised CD4+ T cells sorted from blood, sampled between weeks 30 and 35, from a patient treated with tofacitinib. These receptors were taken from a human donor with alopecia areata.

This sequence joins TRBV25-1 and TRBJ2-3; perhaps TRBD2 as D (6 bases). V was trimmed by 8 bases and J by 1 base, leaving 10 bases between them. Germline assignment: CDR1 MGHDK and CDR2 SYGVNS. The CDR3 extends over 13 amino acids. The chain's CDR3 is CASGGSRTDTQYF. The CDR3 region has the DNA TGTGCCAGCGGGGGGTCCCGCACAGATACGCAGTATTTT. The variable domain in full, completed from reference TRBV25-1 and TRBJ2-3, reads EADIYQTPRYLVIGTGKKITLECSQTMGHDKMYWYQQDPGMELHLIHYSYGVNSTEKGDLSSESTVSRIRTEHFPLTLESARPSHTSQYLCASGGSRTDTQYFGPGTRLTVL.

The J gene is TRBJ2-3, the V gene TRBV5-1; 7 bases line up with TRBD2. The trim removed 3 bases at V and 3 bases at J, leaving 1 base unmatched. The CDR3 length is 13 residues. The germline V gene has CDR1 SGHRS and CDR2 YFSETQ. CDR3: CASSWDYTDTQYF. CDR3 nucleotides: TGCGCCAGCAGCTGGGACTATACAGATACGCAGTATTTT. The full variable domain, its missing parts supplied by reference TRBV5-1 and TRBJ2-3, is KAGVTQTPRYLIKTRGQQVTLSCSPISGHRSVSWYQQTPGQGLQFLFEYFSETQRNKGNFPGRFSGRQFSNSRSEMNVSTLELGDSALYLCASSWDYTDTQYFGPGTRLTVL.

The chain has TRBV9 and TRBJ1-1, with D unclear. The V and J ends lost 1 base and 3 bases respectively, with 7 bases between them. Germline loops: CDR1 SGDLS, CDR2 YYNGEE. The CDR3 spans 13 residues. This CDR3 is CASSVTRDTEAFF. CDR3 coding DNA: TGTGCCAGCAGCGTAACCCGGGACACTGAAGCTTTCTTT.

This clone has only a few counts. The chain employs TRBV29-1 and TRBJ1-5; TRBD1 matches 7 bases. Per the germline V gene, CDR1 is SQVTM and CDR2 is ANQGSEA. After removal of 4 bases from V and 2 bases from J, the junction contained 2 bases not matched to a gene. The CDR3 runs to 13 residues. CDR3 sequence: CSVGGQGNQPQHF. The CDR3 DNA follows: TGCAGCGTTGGAGGACAGGGCAATCAGCCCCAGCATTTT.

This clone was seen a handful of times. The V and J genes are TRBV5-1 and TRBJ2-7; D possibly uses TRBD1 or TRBD2 (5 bases each). The germline V gene encodes CDR1 SGHRS and CDR2 YFSETQ. The length of the CDR3 is 13 residues. V lost 5 bases and J 6 bases, leaving 15 bases between the germline ends. CDR3 loop: CASSRDQITEQYF. The CDR3 DNA reads TGCGCCAGCAGTCGGGACCAGATAACCGAGCAGTACTTC.

The V gene is TRBV5-1, the J gene TRBJ1-6; unclear D gene. V shed 1 base and J shed 4 bases, with 9 bases lying between them. The V gene's germline CDR1 is SGHRS and CDR2 YFSETQ. This CDR3 has 15 residues. The CDR3 bases are TGCGCCAGCAGCTTGCCGGACCCATATAATTCACCCCTCCACTTT. This codes for CASSLPDPYNSPLHF.

Comment on this clone: This CDR3 is also generated by other DNA sequences in the sample. CDR3 nucleotides: TGTGCCAGCTCTCCAAAGGAGGATGGCTACACCTTC. Its translation: CASSPKEDGYTF. The chain uses TRBV18 and TRBJ1-2, with D uncertain. V shed 6 bases and J shed 6 bases, with 11 bases lying between them. The length of the CDR3 is 12 residues. Looked up from germline, CDR1 is KGHSH and CDR2 is LQKENI. Full variable domain (rest looked up from reference TRBV18 and TRBJ1-2): NAGVMQNPRHLVRRRGQEARLRCSPMKGHSHVYWYRQLPEEGLKFMVYLQKENIIDESGMPKERFSAEFPKEGPSILRIQQVVRGDSAAYFCASSPKEDGYTFGSGTRLTVV.

This chain joins TRBV4-1 and TRBJ2-2, with 8 bases that match TRBD2. Losses at the gene ends were 1 base for V and 3 bases for J; bases not matched to a gene: 13. CDR1 is MGHRA, CDR2 YSYEKL, per germline. The CDR3 contains 19 residues. The CDR3 loop reads CASSQVRSGRSGYTGELFF. The CDR3 DNA sequence: TGCGCCAGCAGCCAAGTTCGCAGCGGGAGAAGTGGGTACACCGGGGAGCTGTTTTTT.

The chain couples TRBV7-9 to TRBJ2-3; D remains ambiguous. Trimming stripped 0 bases from V and 3 bases from J, with 4 bases between. The germline V gene encodes CDR1 SEHNR and CDR2 FQNEAQ (reference sequence). The CDR3 is 13 residues long. CDR3 in amino acids: CASSLARTDTQYF. The CDR3 DNA follows: TGTGCCAGCAGCTTAGCTCGGACAGATACGCAGTATTTT.

This clone was seen more than once but under ten times. This sequence joins TRBV7-9 and TRBJ1-1; D unclear. This CDR3 spans 13 amino acids. V was cut by 5 bases and J by 4 bases, with 11 bases left in between. Germline CDR1 reads SEHNR; CDR2 reads FQNEAQ (reference sequence). This CDR3 is CASSVTSGTEAFF. The CDR3 DNA sequence: TGTGCCAGCAGCGTGACTTCCGGCACTGAAGCTTTCTTT.

This clone occurred a few times. This chain links TRBV7-9 with TRBJ2-7; D might be TRBD1 (6 bases). The CDR3 runs to 15 residues. Trimming removed 5 bases from V and 4 bases from J, with 18 bases in between. Germline V lookup: CDR1 SEHNR, CDR2 FQNEAQ (reference sequence). In DNA, the CDR3 is TGTGCCAGCAGCGGCGGACAGTGGGGTTTTTACGAGCAGTACTTC. Translation gives CASSGGQWGFYEQYF.

V usage is TRBV7-9 and J usage is TRBJ1-2, with unresolved D. With 7 bases removed from V and 4 bases from J, the gap between germline ends came to 7 bases. Germline loops: CDR1 SEHNR, CDR2 FQNEAQ (reference sequence). CDR3 length equals 11 residues. CDR3 coding DNA: TGTGCCAGCACGCGGGGCTATGGCTACACCTTC. Amino acid sequence: CASTRGYGYTF.

The rearrangement links TRBV27 to TRBJ2-5, with TRBD2 matching 9 bases. Germline V gene sequence: CDR1 MNHEY, CDR2 SMNVEV (reference sequence). Germline trimming cut 6 bases from V and 5 bases from J; bases unmatched to any gene: 7. This CDR3 is built from 14 residues. CDR3: CASRTASGGETQYF. The CDR3 nucleotides read TGTGCCAGCAGAACGGCCAGCGGGGGGGAGACCCAGTACTTC.

V usage is TRBV9 and J usage is TRBJ1-2, with 7 positions matching TRBD1. This CDR3 spans 11 amino acids. The ends lost 6 bases at V and 5 bases at J; junction bases unmatched: 1. Germline lookup yields CDR1 SGDLS and CDR2 YYNGEE. CDR3 coding DNA: TGTGCCAGCAAGGGGGCGTATGGCTACACCTTC. Residues: CASKGAYGYTF.

This clone was counted between two and nine times. The chain joins TRBV29-1 to TRBJ1-1, with a tentative D call TRBD1 (5 bases). The length of the CDR3 is 16 residues. Germline V lookup: CDR1 SQVTM, CDR2 ANQGSEA. Deletions cut 1 base from V and 2 bases from J, with 17 bases between. In nucleotides, the CDR3 is TGCAGCGTTGAAGTAGAAGAGAGGGGTATAAACACTGAAGCTTTCTTT. Translated, it gives CSVEVEERGINTEAFF.

This clone counts as medium-sized. The rearrangement joins TRBV19 to TRBJ2-1, with TRBD2 matching 10 bases. J was trimmed by 5 bases and V by 3 bases; bases with no gene match: 4. Germline V gives CDR1 LNHDA, CDR2 SQIVND (reference sequence). This CDR3 comprises 15 residues. In DNA form, the CDR3 reads TGTGCCAGTAGTATTGGGACTAGCGTTAACAATGAGCAGTTCTTC. Protein product: CASSIGTSVNNEQFF.

This clone was seen only a few times. J is TRBJ2-1 and V is TRBV29-1; maybe TRBD2 (5 bases). With 2 bases removed from V and 9 bases from J, the gap between germline ends came to 17 bases. The CDR3 extends over 14 amino acids. Looked up from germline, CDR1 is SQVTM and CDR2 is ANQGSEA. The CDR3 region has the DNA TGCAGCGTTGAACATTTGTCCCTAGGAGGTGAGCAGTTCTTC. This encodes CSVEHLSLGGEQFF.

This clone has only a few counts. The J gene is TRBJ1-1, the V gene TRBV9; D gene uncertain. Germline CDR1 SGDLS, CDR2 YYNGEE. Trimming took 0 bases from V and 3 from J, leaving 9 bases between them. The CDR3 is 14 residues long. The DNA of the CDR3 is TGTGCCAGCAGCGTAGCACACTGGGACACTGAAGCTTTCTTT. This codes for CASSVAHWDTEAFF.

V usage is TRBV6-1 and J usage is TRBJ2-3; TRBD1 matches 9 bases. Germline V lookup: CDR1 MNHNS, CDR2 SASEGT. V shed 6 bases, J shed 5 bases, and the junction held 9 bases outside the gene matches. The CDR3 length is 15 residues. The CDR3 here is CASRSRTGARDTQYF. For the CDR3, the DNA is TGTGCCAGCAGATCTAGGACAGGGGCCCGAGATACGCAGTATTTT.

The sample holds a few counts of this clone. The rearrangement uses TRBV15 and TRBJ2-1, with D perhaps given as TRBD1 or TRBD2 (5 bases each). The CDR3 runs 15 residues. Germline CDR1 reads LNHNV; CDR2 reads YYDKDF (reference sequence). V shed 0 bases and J shed 5 bases, with 11 bases lying between them. The CDR3 region has the DNA TGTGCCACCAGCAGAGACCCTAGGGACCACAATGAGCAGTTCTTC. Translating gives CATSRDPRDHNEQFF.

The rearrangement uses TRBV30 and TRBJ2-3, with D perhaps matching TRBD2 (6 bases). CDR1 and CDR2 (germline): GTSNPN, SVGIG (reference sequence). V dropped 4 bases and J dropped 3 bases, with 17 bases sitting between them. This CDR3 comprises 15 residues. The DNA for the CDR3 is TGTGCCTGGACCCGGGGACTCTACCGGACAGATACGCAGTATTTT. Protein: CAWTRGLYRTDTQYF.